The 7 T cell receptor beta chains given below trace back to one sample, sequenced in a study of blood T cell repertoires in COVID-19. Sequenced by immunoSEQ multiplex PCR; TCRdb stores in-frame clones only, minus some. The sample consists of 300,000 to 400,000 clones, 80% to 90% of them appearing once. The sequencing sample was made of PBMCs or T cells enriched from blood (not recorded which). All receptors derive from a man younger than 30 who had recovered from COVID-19.

The V and J genes are TRBV14 and TRBJ2-7, with 7 positions matching TRBD2. V lost 5 bases to trimming and J lost 7 bases; unmatched junction nucleotides: 8. The germline CDR1 and CDR2 sequences are SGHDN and FVKESK. This CDR3 has 13 residues. CDR3 loop: CASSLAGSGEQYF. For the CDR3, the DNA is TGTGCCAGCAGCTTAGCGGGTTCAGGTGAGCAGTACTTC.

V is TRBV3-1 (or the pseudogene TRBV3-2) and J is TRBJ1-2; 8 nucleotides align to TRBD1. The germline V gene has CDR1 LGHDT and CDR2 YNNKEL (reference sequence). The V gene end was trimmed by 5 bases and the J gene end by 0 bases; junction bases not matched to a gene: 8. This CDR3 is 16 amino acids long. CDR3 loop: CASSIGQGPANYGYTF. The CDR3 DNA is TGTGCCAGCAGCATAGGACAGGGCCCTGCTAACTATGGCTACACCTTC.

This clone was observed once. This sequence joins TRBV5-3 and TRBJ2-7, with 10 bases aligning to TRBD2. TRBV5-3 is sorted into the ORF group, with uncertain function. V gave up 1 base and J gave up 6 bases; unmatched junction bases: 10. The CDR3 is 16 residues long. The CDR3 spells CARSLLEAGGPCEQYF. CDR3 bases: TGTGCCAGAAGCTTGCTCGAAGCGGGAGGGCCTTGCGAGCAGTACTTC.

The table lists this clone with a count of one. The CDR3 loop reads CASSYDGLGTYEQYF. The CDR3 region has the DNA TGTGCCAGCAGTTACGACGGGTTAGGGACTTACGAGCAGTACTTC. The rearrangement uses TRBV6-5 and TRBJ2-7, with D tentatively TRBD2 (6 bases). This CDR3 is 15 amino acids long. CDR1 and CDR2 (germline): MNHEY, SVGAGI. The V gene lost 2 bases and the J gene lost 4 bases, with 15 bases spanning the gap.

V gene TRBV12-5 combines with J gene TRBJ2-1; the match to TRBD2 covers 14 bases. The length of the CDR3 is 16 residues. Losses at the gene ends were 7 bases for V and 15 bases for J; bases not matched to a gene: 17. Germline assignment: CDR1 LGHNT and CDR2 FRNRAP. The CDR3 DNA reads TGTGCTAGTGCCCAGCCCGTGACTAGCGGGAGGGCCGTCCCGTTCTTC. Translated, it gives CASAQPVTSGRAVPFF.

In this sample, this clone turned up once. This chain uses TRBV11-2 with TRBJ2-1; 10 bases agree with TRBD1. Per the germline V gene, CDR1 is SGHAT and CDR2 is FQNNGV. This CDR3 has 17 amino acids. Trimming cost V 5 bases and J 4 bases; bases outside gene matches: 11. CDR3 sequence (DNA): TGTGCCAGCAGCCCCAAATGGGGACAGGGGATATACAATGAGCAGTTCTTC. This codes for CASSPKWGQGIYNEQFF.

This chain connects TRBV15 to TRBJ2-2; 10 bases match TRBD2. With 7 bases clipped from V and 3 bases from J, the junction kept 5 bases outside the gene matches. Germline CDR1 LNHNV, CDR2 YYDKDF (reference sequence). CDR3 length: 15 amino acids. CDR3 DNA: TGTGCCACCAAAAGCGGGGGGGCCGACACCGGGGAGCTGTTTTTT. It codes for CATKSGGADTGELFF.